The following is a T cell receptor (beta chain) sequence with its context. Its antigen is currently unknown. The data originate from a study of cytomegalovirus exposure and HLA in healthy donors. General study findings and limits: Analyzed later, most CMV-associated TCR beta chains appeared HLA-restricted.

Use of 60 Vbeta and 13 Jbeta primers characterized the PCR. Sequencing was performed with immunoSEQ multiplex PCR; in TCRdb, only in-frame clones are kept and a portion is missing. The table has about 160,000 clones, around four fifths seen once. This CDR3 region has 15 residues. Germline CDR1 reads MNHEY; CDR2 reads SVGAGI. Between the trimmed V and J ends, which lost 2 bases and 3 bases, there was a span of 14 bases. Sample: PBMCs. V and J are TRBV6-5 and TRBJ2-7; D is perhaps TRBD2 (6 bases). The clonotype was recovered from a woman aged 50 to 60 in good health and CMV-seronegative. The CDR3 region is CASSYGLGGSYEQYF. As DNA, the CDR3 is TGTGCCAGCAGTTACGGGCTGGGGGGAAGCTACGAGCAGTACTTC.